These 22 T cell receptor beta chains originate from one sample sequenced in a study of shared clonotypes between healthy human individuals. Measured with immunoSEQ multiplex PCR; TCRdb has only the in-frame clones, and not every one. The sample carries about 95,000 clones, less than 80% recorded once. The sample taken for sequencing was memory CD8+ T cells sorted from blood. As for subset: CD45RO+ cells pooled with CCR7-negative TemRA cells. The receptors here all came from a man between 25 and 39 years old in good health.

This clone was seen a few times. The sample holds other DNA sequences that translate to the same CDR3. The rearrangement links TRBV11-2 to TRBJ2-7; TRBD2 might be the D (6 bases). Germline V gene data show CDR1 as SGHAT and CDR2 as FQNNGV. V dropped 3 bases and J dropped 2 bases, with 11 bases sitting between them. The CDR3 has 14 amino acids. The CDR3 region has the DNA TGTGCCAGCAGCTTTGGGACTGAAGCCTACGAGCAGTACTTC. Translation gives CASSFGTEAYEQYF.

The rearrangement joins TRBV18 to TRBJ2-3; D might be TRBD1 (5 bases). Germline lookup yields CDR1 KGHSH and CDR2 LQKENI. The CDR3 consists of 13 residues. Deletions cut 1 base from V and 5 bases from J, with 7 bases between. Written as DNA, the CDR3 is TGTGCCAGCTCACCACAGGGGATAGATACGCAGTATTTT. Translating gives CASSPQGIDTQYF.

The rearrangement uses TRBV9 and TRBJ1-4, with no clear D. Germline V gene sequence: CDR1 SGDLS, CDR2 YYNGEE. Trimming removed 0 bases at V and 5 bases at J, with 14 bases between. The CDR3 has 16 amino acids. DNA of the CDR3: TGTGCCAGCAGCGTAGGGAGTTCCAGAGCGAATGAAAAACTGTTTTTT. Residues: CASSVGSSRANEKLFF.

A few counts support this clone. The gene calls are TRBV25-1 and TRBJ2-1; tentatively, D is TRBD1 (6 bases). Germline lookup yields CDR1 MGHDK and CDR2 SYGVNS. The CDR3 covers 16 residues. Trimming shortened V by 1 base and J by 9 bases, and 19 bases separated the two germline ends. The DNA for the CDR3 is TGTGCCAGCAGTGAATTACAGGGTATCGATGGGGGTGAGCAGTTCTTC. Its translation is CASSELQGIDGGEQFF.

The sample holds a few counts of this clone. The V call is TRBV29-1, the J call TRBJ2-4; TRBD2 aligns across 9 bases. Trimming removed 4 bases from V and 8 bases from J; junction bases left unmatched: 12. Germline values: CDR1 SQVTM, CDR2 ANQGSEA. The CDR3 contains 15 residues. The CDR3 region has the DNA TGCAGCGTTGGACTAGCGGAGGCAATTGGTGACATTCAGTACTTC. This codes for CSVGLAEAIGDIQYF.

The rearrangement links TRBV18 to TRBJ2-5, with 9 bases identical to TRBD1. Germline CDR1 reads KGHSH; CDR2 reads LQKENI. V gave up 6 bases and J gave up 5 bases; unmatched junction bases: 10. The length of the CDR3 is 15 residues. The CDR3 is CASSIGTGIFETQYF. CDR3 coding DNA: TGTGCCAGCTCCATCGGGACAGGGATTTTCGAGACCCAGTACTTC.

This sequence joins TRBV5-4 and TRBJ1-1; D may be TRBD1 (5 bases). Germline values: CDR1 SGHNT, CDR2 YYREEE (reference sequence). This CDR3 spans 16 amino acids. V lost 0 bases, J lost 1 base, and 13 bases lay in between. CDR3 bases: TGTGCCAGCAGCTTGGACACGGGACCCAGGAACACTGAAGCTTTCTTT. Translated: CASSLDTGPRNTEAFF.

The chain combines TRBV19 with TRBJ2-7; TRBD1 might be the D (6 bases). From germline, CDR1 is LNHDA and CDR2 SQIVND (reference sequence). V lost 6 bases, J lost 7 bases, and 10 bases lay in between. The CDR3 sequence is 11 residues long. The CDR3 coding sequence is TGTGCCAGTAGCACAGGGCGGGAGCAGTACTTC. Translation gives CASSTGREQYF.

This rearrangement joins TRBV6-5 to TRBJ1-2; 9 bases agree with TRBD1. Germline V gives CDR1 MNHEY, CDR2 SVGAGI. The CDR3 length is 14 residues. Losses at the gene ends were 2 bases for V and 11 bases for J; bases not matched to a gene: 9. The CDR3 loop is CASSYGTGGKKYTF. The CDR3 DNA reads TGTGCCAGCAGTTACGGAACAGGGGGCAAGAAGTACACCTTC.

This clone came up a few times. This sequence joins TRBV27 and TRBJ2-2, with D unclear. CDR1 and CDR2 from the germline V gene are MNHEY and SMNVEV (reference sequence). This CDR3 has 15 amino acids. Trimming shortened V by 0 bases and J by 3 bases, and 8 bases separated the two germline ends. The CDR3 loop reads CASSLSLGYTGELFF. The CDR3 nucleotides read TGTGCCAGCAGTTTATCGTTGGGTTACACCGGGGAGCTGTTTTTT.

This chain joins TRBV11-2 and TRBJ2-5, with D unclear. The CDR3 sequence is 15 residues long. Germline CDR1 SGHAT, CDR2 FQNNGV. Deletions cut 1 base from V and 5 bases from J, with 14 bases between. CDR3 residues: CASSLAQGLLETQYF. DNA of the CDR3: TGTGCCAGCAGCTTAGCCCAAGGGTTGCTTGAGACCCAGTACTTC.

This clone was seen a few times. This chain joins TRBV27 and TRBJ2-3; D unclear. The V gene's germline CDR1 is MNHEY and CDR2 SMNVEV (reference sequence). Trimming stripped 5 bases from V and 4 bases from J, with 10 bases between. The CDR3 contains 13 residues. The CDR3 DNA sequence: TGTGCCAGCAGTCACGGTGTAGCAGATACGCAGTATTTT. Translating it yields CASSHGVADTQYF.

The chain recombines TRBV10-1 with TRBJ1-5; D is possibly TRBD1 (5 bases). This CDR3 has 13 amino acids. V was cut by 11 bases and J by 6 bases, with 17 bases left in between. CDR1 WNHNN and CDR2 SYGVQD come from the germline V gene (reference sequence). CDR3 amino acids: CAGDHRRGQPQHF. The CDR3 DNA is TGCGCCGGGGACCACAGGCGAGGTCAGCCCCAGCATTTT.

The genes are TRBV5-6 and TRBJ2-3; no clear D gene. V was pared by 6 bases and J by 2 bases, with 13 bases between. The CDR3 sequence is 14 residues long. Germline loops: CDR1 SGHDT, CDR2 YYEEEE. CDR3 sequence (DNA): TGTGCCAGCATCCCCGTTGGGGACACAGATACGCAGTATTTT. Amino acids: CASIPVGDTDTQYF.

The chain combines TRBV21-1 with TRBJ2-3. TRBV21-1 is a pseudogene segment. The CDR3 length is 13 residues. The CDR3 sequence is CANYRDRTDTQYF. CDR3 DNA: TGTGCCAACTATAGGGACCGCACAGATACGCAGTATTTT.

This chain joins TRBV4-1 and TRBJ1-4, with 9 bases matching TRBD1. Germline trimming cut 4 bases from V and 5 bases from J; bases unmatched to any gene: 5. This CDR3 has 15 amino acids. Looked up from germline, CDR1 is MGHRA and CDR2 is YSYEKL. In nucleotides, the CDR3 is TGCGCCAGCAGCCCCACCGGGACAGGGAATGAAAAACTGTTTTTT. It specifies CASSPTGTGNEKLFF.

In this sample, this clone turned up many times. The chain recombines TRBV4-2 with TRBJ2-2; D possibly corresponds to TRBD1 (6 bases). The CDR3 runs 15 residues. Germline V gene lookup returns CDR1 LGHNA and CDR2 YNFKEQ. V was shortened by 2 bases and J by 5 bases, with 12 bases between the two germline ends. CDR3: CASSQLQGETGELFF. The CDR3 DNA reads as TGTGCCAGCAGCCAATTACAGGGTGAAACCGGGGAGCTGTTTTTT.

In this sample, this clone turned up many times. The rearrangement uses TRBV6-4 and TRBJ2-2; no clear D. The germline CDR1 and CDR2 sequences are MRHNA and SNTAGT. The ends were cut back, 3 bases at V and 8 bases at J, with 10 bases in the middle. The CDR3 totals 13 residues. CDR3 region: CASSERQYGELFF. The CDR3 bases are TGTGCCAGCAGTGAGCGCCAATATGGGGAGCTGTTTTTT.

The rearrangement links TRBV5-6 to TRBJ1-1, with 8 bases identical to TRBD1. Germline values: CDR1 SGHDT, CDR2 YYEEEE. The V gene end was trimmed by 0 bases and the J gene end by 3 bases; junction bases not matched to a gene: 10. This CDR3 is built from 17 residues. CDR3 protein: CASSLGQGARWDTEAFF. The CDR3 DNA follows: TGTGCCAGCAGCTTGGGTCAGGGGGCGCGGTGGGACACTGAAGCTTTCTTT.

The V and J genes are TRBV11-2 and TRBJ2-7, with a tentative D call TRBD2 (6 bases). The CDR3 consists of 14 residues. The V end was cut by 4 bases, the J end by 5 bases, with 15 bases between. Germline V gene sequence: CDR1 SGHAT, CDR2 FQNNGV. The CDR3 DNA sequence: TGTGCCAGCAGCTGGGTGACAGCGGGCGACGAGCAGTACTTC. As protein: CASSWVTAGDEQYF.

This clone was detected a few times. This chain uses TRBV7-8 with TRBJ2-7; D is perhaps TRBD1 (5 bases). Germline assignment: CDR1 SGHVS and CDR2 FQNEAQ. The CDR3 runs 15 residues. Deletions cut 2 bases from V and 2 bases from J, with 13 bases between. The CDR3 is CASSLTPGQPYEQYF. The CDR3 region has the DNA TGTGCCAGCAGCTTAACCCCAGGGCAGCCCTACGAGCAGTACTTC.

With regard to this clone: The likely explanation is a read error, given a far larger clone one base away. The chain has TRBV5-1 and TRBJ2-7; 7 nucleotides align to TRBD1. Germline CDR1 and CDR2: SGHRS and YFSETQ. The CDR3 length is 12 residues. CDR3 amino acids: CTSRQGLREQYF. The CDR3 nucleotides read TGCACCAGCAGACAGGGTCTCCGCGAGCAGTACTTC.